The clone carrying this T cell receptor (beta chain) was detected many times. Its target is not known. MiXCR, applied by TCRdb to the 5' RACE reads, yields one record per CDR3 protein. The table shows 25,000 to 30,000 distinct CDR3 sequences, with around 15% occurring only once. This sample was included in a study of T-cell memory formation after mild COVID-19. Overall study: TCR clusters were mostly donor specific.

Study-level points and caveats: Clones that contracted from day 15 to 85 had balanced CD4/CD8; later expanders were CD4+ biased. A subset of responding clones appeared in pre-infection memory, suggesting cross-reactive memory joined.

The CDR3 loop spans 16 amino acids. With 2 bases clipped from V and 3 bases from J, the junction kept 7 bases outside the gene matches. This receptor was obtained from an adult who had mild COVID-19 (a few samples of this study predate the infection). Cell type and time point are not known. What was sequenced was PBMCs or a T cell subset sorted from them (not recorded which). The chain has TRBV12-3 or TRBV12-4 and TRBJ2-3; 8 nucleotides line up with TRBD1. The CDR3: CASSLYRTGTTDTQYF. The CDR3 coding sequence is TGTGCCAGCAGTTTATACAGGACAGGGACGACAGATACGCAGTATTTT.